This is a list of T cell receptor beta chains from one sample in a study of blood T cell repertoires in COVID-19. Sequencing was performed with immunoSEQ multiplex PCR; in TCRdb, only in-frame clones are kept and a portion is missing. This sample has about 91,000 clones, with about 76% found just once. Sequences were obtained from peripheral blood. The receptors derive from a woman aged 80 or over with acute or convalescent COVID-19. The CDR3 runs from the conserved cysteine through the conserved F or W. The D gene is left open where the match is weak. Not all rows give a size; the values are once, few, many and, for expanded clones, a class.

CASTGTRSNEQFF	TGTGCCAGCACCGGGACTAGAAGCAATGAGCAGTTCTTC	TRBD2	13	TRBJ2-1	.	TRBV7-2
CASSLSGRAEDTQYF	TGCGCCAGCAGCTTGAGCGGGAGGGCCGAGGATACGCAGTATTTT	TRBD2	15	TRBJ2-3	.	TRBV5-1
CASSRGTANTEAFF	TGTGCCAGCAGCCGCGGGACGGCGAACACTGAAGCTTTCTTT	.	14	TRBJ1-1	.	TRBV5-5
CASSPQATENNEKLFF	TGTGCCAGCTCACCACAAGCCACGGAGAATAATGAAAAACTGTTTTTT	.	16	TRBJ1-4	.	TRBV18
CAISGPNGGTQETQYF	TGTGCCATCAGTGGACCGAACGGGGGAACCCAAGAGACCCAGTACTTC	.	16	TRBJ2-5	.	TRBV10-3
CASSQNFGRTYEQYF	TGTGCCAGCAGCCAAAATTTTGGCCGAACCTACGAGCAGTACTTC	.	15	TRBJ2-7	.	TRBV14
CSASQGFIQPQHF	TGCAGTGCTAGTCAGGGTTTTATTCAGCCCCAGCATTTT	.	13	TRBJ1-5	.	TRBV20-1
CASTPGNRNQPQHF	TGTGCCAGCACACCGGGTAATCGCAATCAGCCCCAGCATTTT	.	14	TRBJ1-5	.	TRBV2
CATSDQMGLNNEQFF	TGTGCCACCAGTGACCAAATGGGACTCAACAATGAGCAGTTCTTC	.	15	TRBJ2-1	.	TRBV24-1
CASSLSAAYTGELFF	TGTGCCAGCAGTTTATCTGCGGCCTACACCGGGGAGCTGTTTTTT	.	15	TRBJ2-2	.	TRBV27
CASSLDHRGVTDTQYF	TGTGCCAGCAGCTTAGATCACAGGGGGGTAACAGATACGCAGTATTTT	TRBD1	16	TRBJ2-3	.	TRBV11-2
CASGLATGWGGAFF	TGTGCTAGTGGTTTGGCTACGGGCTGGGGGGGAGCTTTCTTT	.	14	TRBJ1-1	.	TRBV12-5
CASSIQGGTDTQYF	TGTGCCAGTAGTATACAGGGTGGCACAGATACGCAGTATTTT	.	14	TRBJ2-3	.	TRBV19
CASSSTGQTEAFF	TGTGCCAGCTCAAGTACAGGGCAGACTGAAGCTTTCTTT	.	13	TRBJ1-1	.	TRBV18
CASSPTTGMNTEAFF	TGTGCCAGCAGCCCCACTACGGGGATGAACACTGAAGCTTTCTTT	.	15	TRBJ1-1	.	TRBV3-1/TRBV3-2
CASSPAGESYNSPLHF	TGTGCCAGCAGCCCAGCAGGGGAGTCCTATAATTCACCCCTCCACTTT	.	16	TRBJ1-6	.	TRBV5-4
CASSLRTGTSGMSSYEQYF	TGTGCCAGCAGCTTGCGCACCGGGACTAGCGGGATGAGCTCCTACGAGCAGTACTTC	TRBD2	19	TRBJ2-7	few	TRBV5-5
CASSIGEGYNQPQHF	TGTGCCAGTAGTATAGGAGAGGGATACAATCAGCCCCAGCATTTT	.	15	TRBJ1-5	.	TRBV19
CASSRGGTGNTIYF	TGTGCCAGCTCCCGGGGAGGAACTGGAAACACCATATATTTT	.	14	TRBJ1-3	many	TRBV18
CASSLGSGSYDEQYF	TGTGCCAGCAGCTTGGGGAGCGGGAGTTATGACGAGCAGTACTTC	TRBD2	15	TRBJ2-7	few	TRBV5-4
CASSSRTSGAYEQYF	TGTGCCAGCAGCTCTAGGACTAGCGGGGCCTACGAGCAGTACTTC	TRBD2	15	TRBJ2-7	.	TRBV11-1
CASSQHSPHGELFF	TGCGCCAGCAGCCAACATTCCCCCCACGGGGAGCTGTTTTTT	.	14	TRBJ2-2	.	TRBV4-3
CASSQGMDTEAFF	TGTGCCAGTAGTCAGGGGATGGACACTGAAGCTTTCTTT	.	13	TRBJ1-1	.	TRBV11-3
CASSPDRSPYTEAFF	TGTGCCAGCAGCCCTGACAGAAGCCCGTATACTGAAGCTTTCTTT	.	15	TRBJ1-1	.	TRBV21-1
CASSVAGSTEAFF	TGTGCCAGCAGCGTAGCCGGGAGCACTGAAGCTTTCTTT	.	13	TRBJ1-1	.	TRBV9
CASSRDREAFF	TGCGCCAGCAGCCGGGACAGGGAAGCTTTCTTT	TRBD1	11	TRBJ1-1	.	TRBV5-1
CASSLTGGADTQYF	TGTGCCAGCAGTCTGACAGGGGGTGCAGATACGCAGTATTTT	TRBD1	14	TRBJ2-3	.	TRBV6-5
CASSLRLAGVDEQFF	TGTGCCAGCAGCTTAAGGCTAGCGGGAGTCGATGAGCAGTTCTTC	TRBD2	15	TRBJ2-1	.	TRBV7-3
CASSFVAGELFF	TGCGCCAGCAGCTTTGTAGCCGGGGAGCTGTTTTTT	.	12	TRBJ2-2	once	TRBV5-1
CASSTAGVGGNQPQHF	TGTGCCAGTAGTACGGCAGGGGTTGGCGGCAATCAGCCCCAGCATTTT	.	16	TRBJ1-5	once	TRBV19
CASSADNNYGYTF	TGTGCCAGCAGCGCGGACAACAACTATGGCTACACCTTC	.	13	TRBJ1-2	.	TRBV2
CASMRDREETQYF	TGTGCCAGCATGAGGGACAGGGAAGAGACCCAGTACTTC	TRBD1	13	TRBJ2-5	.	TRBV2
CASSEEQGRETQYF	TGTGCCAGCAGTGAAGAACAGGGGCGGGAGACCCAGTACTTC	TRBD1	14	TRBJ2-5	.	TRBV2
CASSEQGNPLGYTF	TGTGCCAGCAGTGAACAGGGTAACCCTCTGGGCTACACCTTC	.	14	TRBJ1-2	.	TRBV9
CASSPQGWRTGELFF	TGTGCCAGCAGCCCGCAGGGGTGGAGGACCGGGGAGCTGTTTTTT	.	15	TRBJ2-2	.	TRBV11-2
CASSPPGSQGTEAFF	TGTGCCAGCTCACCACCTGGCAGCCAGGGCACTGAAGCTTTCTTT	.	15	TRBJ1-1	once	TRBV18
CASSPNKGVGGGYTF	TGTGCCAGCAGTCCGAACAAGGGGGTTGGTGGTGGCTACACCTTC	.	15	TRBJ1-2	.	TRBV7-9
CASSQDRYYTDTQYF	TGCGCCAGCAGCCAAGATCGCTACTATACAGATACGCAGTATTTT	.	15	TRBJ2-3	.	TRBV4-1
CASFGTINSNEQFF	TGCGCCAGCTTCGGGACAATTAATAGCAATGAGCAGTTCTTC	.	14	TRBJ2-1	.	TRBV5-1
CASLAGLGRNYGYTF	TGTGCCAGCTTAGCGGGACTAGGACGGAACTATGGCTACACCTTC	.	15	TRBJ1-2	.	TRBV6-6
CASSVLTGIDGYTF	TGTGCCAGCAGCGTTCTTACAGGGATAGATGGCTACACCTTC	.	14	TRBJ1-2	few	TRBV2
CASSSYSYNEQFF	TGTGCCAGCAGTTCCTACTCCTACAATGAGCAGTTCTTC	.	13	TRBJ2-1	.	TRBV6-2/TRBV6-3
CASRWAGQRVEQYF	TGTGCCAGCAGATGGGCAGGACAGAGGGTCGAGCAGTACTTC	.	14	TRBJ2-7	.	TRBV11-2
CASSLNNIAGASGYTF	TGTGCCAGCAGCTTAAACAATATAGCGGGCGCGAGTGGCTACACCTTC	.	16	TRBJ1-2	.	TRBV7-3
CASSRGAPTTEAFF	TGTGCCAGCAGCCGGGGGGCTCCGACCACTGAAGCTTTCTTT	.	14	TRBJ1-1	.	TRBV6-5
CASSYSLLAGHNEQFF	TGTGCCAGCAGTTACTCGCTCCTAGCGGGGCACAATGAGCAGTTCTTC	TRBD2	16	TRBJ2-1	.	TRBV6-2/TRBV6-3
CASRYRGYADTGELFF	TGTGCCAGCCGCTACCGGGGTTACGCGGACACCGGGGAGCTGTTTTTT	.	16	TRBJ2-2	.	TRBV5-4
CASTLGRGISYEQYF	TGTGCCAGCACACTAGGGCGGGGGATATCCTACGAGCAGTACTTC	TRBD2	15	TRBJ2-7	.	TRBV3-1/TRBV3-2
CASSINSGGQETQYF	TGTGCCAGCAGTATCAATTCGGGGGGCCAAGAGACCCAGTACTTC	TRBD2	15	TRBJ2-5	.	TRBV7-6
CASTGQHTGELFF	TGTGCCAGCACCGGACAGCACACCGGGGAGCTGTTTTTT	.	13	TRBJ2-2	.	TRBV6-6
CASSQASTDTQYF	TGTGCCAGCAGCCAGGCCTCCACAGATACGCAGTATTTT	.	13	TRBJ2-3	.	TRBV3-1/TRBV3-2
CASRSGLSTDTQYF	TGCGCCAGCAGATCAGGCCTTAGCACAGATACGCAGTATTTT	.	14	TRBJ2-3	few	TRBV5-1
CASSLTFTGTGNSPLHF	TGTGCCAGCAGCTTAACTTTTACCGGGACAGGGAATTCACCCCTCCACTTT	TRBD1	17	TRBJ1-6	.	TRBV5-8
CAWSLAGRLDTEAFF	TGTGCCTGGAGTTTAGCAGGGCGGTTGGACACTGAAGCTTTCTTT	.	15	TRBJ1-1	.	TRBV30
CASSLSLAGVDEQFF	TGTGCCAGCAGCTTAAGCCTAGCGGGAGTGGATGAGCAGTTCTTC	TRBD2	15	TRBJ2-1	.	TRBV7-3